This entry lists 10 T cell receptor beta chains sequenced from one sample in a study of CD8+ T cells in alopecia areata. cDNA serving as the sequencing template came from extracted, reverse transcribed RNA. The table came from immunoSEQ multiplex PCR; TCRdb's copy has only in-frame clones and leaves some out. The sample records fewer than 100,000 clones, about 71% being singletons. The treatment denotes: oral pan-JAK inhibitor, 5-10 mg twice daily. The material sequenced was CD8+ T cells sorted from blood, taken at approximately week 44, from a patient treated with tofacitinib. These receptor sequences come from a human donor with alopecia areata.

As concerns this clone: Other DNA variants within this sample encode the same CDR3. The chain links TRBV9 to TRBJ2-3; D uncertain. Germline CDR1 is SGDLS and CDR2 is YYNGEE. The CDR3 runs 13 residues. Trimming removed 2 bases from V and 1 base from J, with 5 bases in between. CDR3 sequence (DNA): TGTGCCAGCAGCGTCGGAGGCACAGATACGCAGTATTTT. It translates to CASSVGGTDTQYF. The whole variable domain, filled in from reference TRBV9 and TRBJ2-3, reads DSGVTQTPKHLITATGQRVTLRCSPRSGDLSVYWYQQSLDQGLQFLIQYYNGEERAKGNILERFSAQQFPDLHSELNLSSLELGDSALYFCASSVGGTDTQYFGPGTRLTVL.

This clone has just a few counts. The chain is built from TRBV6-1 and TRBJ2-1; possibly TRBD2 for D (5 bases). V was trimmed by 6 bases and J by 8 bases, leaving 8 bases between them. The CDR3 totals 11 residues. Germline V gene lookup returns CDR1 MNHNS and CDR2 SASEGT. Here the CDR3 DNA reads TGTGCCAGCAGCCACGGGGATGAGCAGTTCTTC. Translation: CASSHGDEQFF.

The chain uses TRBV6-1 and TRBJ1-5; the D is unclear. CDR1 and CDR2 from the germline V gene are MNHNS and SASEGT. The CDR3 spans 12 residues. V lost 8 bases and J 2 bases, leaving 7 bases between the germline ends. This chain's CDR3 is CASSGGNQPQHF. The CDR3 DNA is TGTGCCAGCTCGGGTGGCAATCAGCCCCAGCATTTT.

This clone was seen a handful of times. The gene calls are TRBV7-9 and TRBJ2-1; D tentatively reads TRBD1 or TRBD2 (5 bases each). Trimming removed 5 bases at V and 0 bases at J, with 11 bases between. The V gene's germline CDR1 is SEHNR and CDR2 FQNEAQ (reference sequence). This CDR3 contains 15 residues. The CDR3 protein is CASSHRDDSYNEQFF. As DNA, the CDR3 is TGTGCCAGCAGCCACCGGGACGACTCCTACAATGAGCAGTTCTTC.

This clone is a singleton in its sample. This chain uses TRBV30 with TRBJ2-2; D gene ambiguous. The germline gives CDR1 GTSNPN, CDR2 SVGIG (reference sequence). The germline V and J ends were trimmed by 3 bases and 2 bases, with 10 bases remaining between them. This CDR3 has 14 amino acids. CDR3 amino acids: CAWSVRLNTGELFF. CDR3 nucleotide sequence: TGTGCCTGGAGCGTTAGACTCAACACCGGGGAGCTGTTTTTT.

This clone was seen a few times. The chain is built from TRBV13 and TRBJ2-7; D is uncertain. Deletions cut 0 bases from V and 1 base from J, with 10 bases between. Germline V gene data show CDR1 as PRHDT and CDR2 as FYEKMQ (reference sequence). This CDR3 has 15 residues. The CDR3 bases are TGTGCCAGCAGCTTAGGGGGCGCATATTCCTACGAGCAGTACTTC. Protein sequence: CASSLGGAYSYEQYF.

The chain recombines TRBV29-1 with TRBJ2-2; possible D gene TRBD1, 5 bases. The CDR3 covers 12 residues. Germline V CDR1 and CDR2: SQVTM, ANQGSEA. Trimming took off 7 bases at V and 5 bases at J, with 11 bases between the two ends. The CDR3 sequence: CSAAAGTGELFF. The CDR3 DNA reads TGCAGCGCCGCGGCAGGGACCGGGGAGCTGTTTTTT.

This chain joins TRBV4-3 and TRBJ1-6; no reliable D call. Germline CDR1 is LGHNA and CDR2 is YSLEER. The CDR3 totals 16 residues. V lost 0 bases and J 5 bases, leaving 11 bases between the germline ends. CDR3 in amino acids: CASSQDDRANNSPLHF. CDR3 nucleotides: TGCGCCAGCAGCCAAGATGATAGGGCCAATAATTCACCCCTCCACTTT.

The chain employs TRBV2 and TRBJ1-1; D perhaps matches TRBD1 (5 bases). CDR1 is SNHLY, CDR2 FYNNEI, per germline. V was cut by 7 bases and J by 2 bases, with 11 bases left in between. CDR3 size: 13 residues. The CDR3 protein is CASMEGPNTEAFF. The CDR3 coding sequence is TGTGCCAGCATGGAGGGACCTAACACTGAAGCTTTCTTT.

The CDR3 loop is CAWSVGGGGTEAFF. The CDR3 DNA reads as TGTGCCTGGAGTGTGGGGGGGGGCGGCACTGAAGCTTTCTTT. The chain employs TRBV30 and TRBJ1-1; maybe TRBD1 (6 bases). The CDR3 extends over 14 amino acids. Germline loops: CDR1 GTSNPN, CDR2 SVGIG (reference sequence). With 0 bases removed from V and 4 bases from J, the gap between germline ends came to 12 bases. The full variable domain, completed using reference TRBV30 and TRBJ1-1, is SQTIHQWPATLVQPVGSPLSLECTVEGTSNPNLYWYRQAAGRGLQLLFYSVGIGQISSEVPQNLSASRPQDRQFILSSKKLLLSDSGFYLCAWSVGGGGTEAFFGQGTRLTVV.